These 26 T cell receptor beta chains originate from one sample sequenced in a study of PD-1 blockade in mismatch repair-deficient tumors. Method: immunoSEQ multiplex PCR; TCRdb's copy keeps in-frame clones and lacks some. The data show tens of thousands of clones, with approximately 85% seen just once and 3.9% held by the top ten. Sequenced material: peripheral blood, taken 75 to 85 weeks after starting pembrolizumab. The receptor set was obtained from an adult with mismatch repair-deficient cancer.

The V call is TRBV9, the J call TRBJ2-1; the D gene is possibly TRBD2 (7 bases). Germline CDR1 and CDR2: SGDLS and YYNGEE. The CDR3 covers 15 residues. Trimming took 3 bases from V and 8 from J, leaving 18 bases between them. CDR3 region: CASSETSRGRDEQFF. Here the CDR3 DNA reads TGTGCCAGCAGCGAGACTAGTAGGGGGAGGGATGAGCAGTTCTTC.

V is TRBV30 and J is TRBJ1-4; D is unclear. Trimming left V 2 bases short and J 8 bases short, with 15 bases between. The germline V gene has CDR1 GTSNPN and CDR2 SVGIG (reference sequence). CDR3 length equals 14 residues. CDR3: CAWSNTPRREKLFF. CDR3 nucleotides: TGTGCCTGGAGTAACACCCCCCGCAGAGAAAAACTGTTTTTT.

CDR3 bases: TGCAGCGTTGAGGGGGGGGCCACCTTC. Translating it yields CSVEGGATF. This chain uses TRBV29-1 with TRBJ1-2, with a weak D call TRBD1 (6 bases). Trimming took off 3 bases at V and 13 bases at J, with 9 bases between the two ends. The length of the CDR3 is 9 residues. Per the germline V gene, CDR1 is SQVTM and CDR2 is ANQGSEA.

V gene TRBV28 combines with J gene TRBJ1-2; no clear D gene. V gave up 6 bases and J gave up 0 bases, with 17 bases separating them. Germline values: CDR1 MDHEN, CDR2 SYDVKM. The CDR3 is 16 residues long. CDR3 residues: CASSSDEFDPNYGYTF. In DNA form, the CDR3 reads TGTGCCAGCAGCTCCGACGAGTTCGACCCTAACTATGGCTACACCTTC.

The sample holds one count of this clone. The rearrangement joins TRBV7-2 to TRBJ2-5, with D tentatively TRBD2 (5 bases). The CDR3 totals 13 residues. Trimming stripped 5 bases from V and 4 bases from J, with 11 bases between. The V gene's germline CDR1 is SGHTA and CDR2 FQGNSA. The CDR3: CASSRGRGETQYF. CDR3 nucleotide sequence: TGTGCCAGCAGCCGAGGCCGGGGAGAGACCCAGTACTTC.

This rearrangement joins TRBV13 to TRBJ1-2, with 7 bases identical to TRBD1. Per the germline V gene, CDR1 is PRHDT and CDR2 is FYEKMQ (reference sequence). This CDR3 has 17 residues. With V trimmed by 0 bases and J by 2 bases, 9 bases remained unmatched. The CDR3 DNA follows: TGTGCCAGCAGCTTAGGGACAGGGAGTGGGGGCAACTATGGCTACACCTTC. This translates into CASSLGTGSGGNYGYTF.

The chain combines TRBV5-1 with TRBJ1-3; tentatively, D is TRBD1 (6 bases). Germline V gene sequence: CDR1 SGHRS, CDR2 YFSETQ. The CDR3 has 14 amino acids. The V end was cut by 0 bases, the J end by 4 bases, with 8 bases between. This chain's CDR3 is CASSLEGGGNTIYF. CDR3 nucleotides: TGCGCCAGCAGCTTGGAGGGGGGAGGAAACACCATATATTTT. The full variable domain, completed using reference TRBV5-1 and TRBJ1-3, is KAGVTQTPRYLIKTRGQQVTLSCSPISGHRSVSWYQQTPGQGLQFLFEYFSETQRNKGNFPGRFSGRQFSNSRSEMNVSTLELGDSALYLCASSLEGGGNTIYFGEGSWLTVV.

The chain links TRBV27 to TRBJ2-7; 10 bases map to TRBD1. Germline V CDR1 and CDR2: MNHEY, SMNVEV (reference sequence). Germline trimming cut 7 bases from V and 5 bases from J; bases unmatched to any gene: 8. The CDR3 extends over 14 amino acids. In DNA form, the CDR3 reads TGTGCCAGCAATTCGCCGGGACAGGGGAACGAGCAGTACTTC. It is translated as CASNSPGQGNEQYF.

The J gene is TRBJ2-3, the V gene TRBV6-6, with TRBD1 matching 9 bases. The V gene's germline CDR1 is MNHNY and CDR2 SVGAGI (reference sequence). This CDR3 is built from 15 residues. Germline trimming cut 5 bases from V and 1 base from J; bases unmatched to any gene: 4. This CDR3 reads CASSDRDRGTDTQYF. The CDR3 coding sequence is TGTGCCAGCAGTGACCGGGACAGGGGCACAGATACGCAGTATTTT.

This clone was observed a handful of times. The rearrangement uses TRBV10-2 and TRBJ2-7; 14 nucleotides align to TRBD2. This CDR3 has 19 residues. After removal of 4 bases from V and 4 bases from J, the junction contained 15 bases not matched to a gene. The V gene's germline CDR1 is WSHSY and CDR2 SAAADI. CDR3 coding DNA: TGCGCCAGCAGTGGGTACTCCGGGACTAGCGGGAGATGGGTTTACGAGCAGTACTTC. Translating it yields CASSGYSGTSGRWVYEQYF.

The V call is TRBV11-2, the J call TRBJ2-3; tentatively, D is TRBD2 (6 bases). The CDR3 contains 14 residues. The ends were cut back, 5 bases at V and 2 bases at J, with 11 bases in the middle. Germline CDR1 SGHAT, CDR2 FQNNGV. CDR3 sequence: CASSRDFLTDTQYF. The DNA of the CDR3 is TGTGCCAGCAGCCGGGACTTTCTCACAGATACGCAGTATTTT.

The rearrangement uses TRBV18 and TRBJ2-7; TRBD1 matches at 10 bases. The CDR3 contains 16 residues. Germline V CDR1 and CDR2: KGHSH, LQKENI. Trimming cost V 3 bases and J 3 bases; bases outside gene matches: 8. This CDR3 is CASSPLGQGGNYEQYF. The CDR3, as DNA: TGTGCCAGCTCACCCCTAGGACAGGGGGGGAACTACGAGCAGTACTTC. Complete variable domain (other parts from reference TRBV18 and TRBJ2-7): NAGVMQNPRHLVRRRGQEARLRCSPMKGHSHVYWYRQLPEEGLKFMVYLQKENIIDESGMPKERFSAEFPKEGPSILRIQQVVRGDSAAYFCASSPLGQGGNYEQYFGPGTRLTVT.

V is TRBV7-3 and J is TRBJ2-3, with a possible D match to TRBD1 (7 bases). The ends were cut back, 0 bases at V and 6 bases at J, with 16 bases in the middle. The V gene's germline CDR1 is SGHTA and CDR2 FQGTGA. The CDR3 has 16 amino acids. The DNA for the CDR3 is TGTGCCAGCAGCTTAACGGGCAGGGGGGTTGTGGATACGCAGTATTTT. This gives the protein CASSLTGRGVVDTQYF.

Regarding this clone: At one of its ends the junction is not consistent with the germline gene, which may arise from a read error. The chain combines TRBV7-9 with TRBJ1-2; D not certain. Per the germline V gene, CDR1 is SEHNR and CDR2 is FQNEAQ (reference sequence). The CDR3 has 18 residues. The CDR3: CASSPFHGRSKPNDGYTF. The CDR3 nucleotides are TGTGCCAGCAGCCCCTTCCACGGCAGGAGCAAACCTAACGATGGCTACACCTTC.

This clone was recorded only once. The rearrangement uses TRBV29-1 and TRBJ2-5; no clear D. The germline V and J ends were trimmed by 3 bases and 3 bases, with 8 bases remaining between them. The CDR3 consists of 12 residues. Germline assignment: CDR1 SQVTM and CDR2 ANQGSEA. The CDR3 sequence: CSVEPPEETQYF. The CDR3 coding sequence is TGCAGCGTTGAGCCGCCAGAAGAGACCCAGTACTTC.

The chain links TRBV5-1 to TRBJ2-5; D perhaps matches TRBD1 (6 bases). Deletions cut 4 bases from V and 2 bases from J, with 12 bases between. The germline V gene encodes CDR1 SGHRS and CDR2 YFSETQ. This CDR3 has 14 amino acids. The CDR3 loop is CASSKGTQQETQYF. For the CDR3, the DNA is TGCGCCAGCAGCAAGGGGACACAACAAGAGACCCAGTACTTC.

The chain combines TRBV7-9 with TRBJ1-1; TRBD1 matches 8 bases. The CDR3 is 16 amino acids. Looked up from germline, CDR1 is SEHNR and CDR2 is FQNEAQ (reference sequence). Trimming removed 5 bases from V and 3 bases from J; junction bases left unmatched: 11. The CDR3 DNA reads TGTGCCAGCAGCCCAGACTCAGGGGGCTGGGACACTGAAGCTTTCTTT. It is translated as CASSPDSGGWDTEAFF.

This clone was recorded only once. CDR3 sequence: CAWSLGETQYF. DNA of the CDR3: TGTGCCTGGAGTCTGGGAGAGACCCAGTACTTC. The chain combines TRBV30 with TRBJ2-5; no definite D call. The V gene's germline CDR1 is GTSNPN and CDR2 SVGIG (reference sequence). The CDR3 is 11 residues long. Trimming cost V 2 bases and J 4 bases, with 5 bases left between them.

The J gene is TRBJ2-3, the V gene TRBV9; maybe TRBD1 (6 bases). The germline V and J ends were trimmed by 0 bases and 2 bases, with 7 bases remaining between them. CDR1 is SGDLS and CDR2 is YYNGEE in the germline V gene. The CDR3 has 14 amino acids. The CDR3 DNA sequence: TGTGCCAGCAGCGTAGGGGGGCACACAGATACGCAGTATTTT. Translating it yields CASSVGGHTDTQYF. Together with reference TRBV9 and TRBJ2-3, the CDR3 gives the full variable domain: DSGVTQTPKHLITATGQRVTLRCSPRSGDLSVYWYQQSLDQGLQFLIQYYNGEERAKGNILERFSAQQFPDLHSELNLSSLELGDSALYFCASSVGGHTDTQYFGPGTRLTVL.

This clone was counted once. This chain links TRBV9 with TRBJ1-2; no firm D call. The CDR3 runs 15 residues. Trimming removed 5 bases at V and 4 bases at J, with 18 bases between. Germline V gene lookup returns CDR1 SGDLS and CDR2 YYNGEE. The CDR3 DNA follows: TGTGCCAGCAGTAAAGAGGGAGAGGGAGGCTATGGCTACACCTTC. Translation: CASSKEGEGGYGYTF.

The chain combines TRBV7-3 with TRBJ2-1; 7 bases align to TRBD2. The ends lost 1 base at V and 4 bases at J; junction bases unmatched: 7. This CDR3 contains 16 residues. Germline V gives CDR1 SGHTA, CDR2 FQGTGA. The CDR3 bases are TGTGCCAGCAGCTTAATCGGGAGGCCCAAGTACAATGAGCAGTTCTTC. This codes for CASSLIGRPKYNEQFF.

This chain links TRBV6-6 with TRBJ1-5; D unresolved. The germline CDR1 and CDR2 sequences are MNHNY and SVGAGI (reference sequence). The CDR3 is 16 amino acids. With 4 bases removed from V and 2 bases from J, the gap between germline ends came to 15 bases. The CDR3 DNA reads as TGTGCCAGCAGTTTCCCCGGGCCGGATGGCAATCAGCCCCAGCATTTT. Amino acids: CASSFPGPDGNQPQHF.

The V call is TRBV5-4, the J call TRBJ2-6; D ambiguous. Germline CDR1 and CDR2: SGHNT and YYREEE (reference sequence). The CDR3 is 14 amino acids. V gave up 4 bases and J gave up 4 bases, with 9 bases separating them. The CDR3 nucleotides read TGTGCCAGCAGCCCGTTGGGGGGGGCCAACGTCCTGACTTTC. As protein: CASSPLGGANVLTF.

The V call is TRBV7-9, the J call TRBJ2-5, with 11 positions matching TRBD2. J was trimmed by 5 bases and V by 1 base; bases with no gene match: 3. The germline CDR1 and CDR2 sequences are SEHNR and FQNEAQ (reference sequence). The CDR3 contains 15 residues. The CDR3, as DNA: TGTGCCAGCAGCTTAGAACTAGCGGGAGTCGAGACCCAGTACTTC. Its protein is CASSLELAGVETQYF.

In this sample, this clone turned up once. J is TRBJ2-7 and V is TRBV11-3; TRBD1 is a possible D gene (6 bases). V lost 0 bases and J 6 bases, leaving 15 bases between the germline ends. The CDR3 runs 15 residues. CDR1 and CDR2 from the germline V gene are SGHNT and YENEEA. CDR3 amino acids: CASSLEGRADSEQYF. The CDR3 coding sequence is TGTGCCAGCAGCTTAGAGGGGCGGGCGGACAGCGAGCAGTACTTC.

This chain uses TRBV7-3 with TRBJ1-1; TRBD1 agrees at 8 bases. CDR1 is SGHTA, CDR2 FQGTGA, per germline. The length of the CDR3 is 15 residues. V lost 1 base to trimming and J lost 4 bases; unmatched junction nucleotides: 5. The CDR3 region is CASSLIGQGGTEAFF. The CDR3 region has the DNA TGTGCCAGCAGCTTAATCGGACAGGGTGGCACTGAAGCTTTCTTT.